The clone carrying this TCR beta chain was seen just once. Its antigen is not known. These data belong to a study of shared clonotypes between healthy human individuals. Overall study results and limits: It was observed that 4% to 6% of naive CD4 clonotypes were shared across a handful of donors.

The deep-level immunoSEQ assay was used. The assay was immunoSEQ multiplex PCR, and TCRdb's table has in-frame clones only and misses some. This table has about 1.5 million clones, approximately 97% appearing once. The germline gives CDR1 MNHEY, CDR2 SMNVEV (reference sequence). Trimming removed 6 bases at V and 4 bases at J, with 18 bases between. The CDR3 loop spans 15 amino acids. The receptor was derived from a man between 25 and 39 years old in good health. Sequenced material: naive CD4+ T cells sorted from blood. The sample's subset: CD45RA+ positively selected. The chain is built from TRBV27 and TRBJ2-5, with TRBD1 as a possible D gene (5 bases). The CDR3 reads CASRVEGAFGETQYF. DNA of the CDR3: TGTGCCAGCAGGGTAGAAGGGGCGTTTGGAGAGACCCAGTACTTC.